This T cell receptor (beta chain) appears in the sequencing data of a study of Graves' ophthalmopathy and Graves' hyperthyroidism. Study-wide results and limits: The model flagged ophthalmopathy progression at more than 60% sensitivity and roughly 72% specificity.

A diagnosis was made from clinical symptoms together with serum thyroxine, TRAb, thyroid ultrasound and orbital computed tomography. Fresh peripheral blood (about 10 ml) yielded the PBMCs. Germline CDR1 LNHNV, CDR2 YYDKDF (reference sequence). Trimming shortened V by 2 bases and J by 6 bases, and 8 bases separated the two germline ends. The length of the CDR3 is 12 residues. As the template, RNA transcripts were used to amplify TCR beta CDR3 regions. HTBI primers were employed in first-round RT-PCR, then a second-round multiplex PCR followed. Each CDR3 protein is one row after TCRdb ran MiXCR on the multiplex PCR reads. The data show some 210,000 distinct CDR3 sequences, around 28% seen once. This clonotype was recorded many times. Its specificity is unknown.

This chain uses TRBV15 with TRBJ2-7; no clear D gene. The receptor was isolated from a man in his forties or fifties with Graves' ophthalmopathy. Material: peripheral blood. CDR3 DNA sequence: TGTGCCACCAGCAGACTAATCGGCGAGCAGTACTTC. Encoded protein: CATSRLIGEQYF.